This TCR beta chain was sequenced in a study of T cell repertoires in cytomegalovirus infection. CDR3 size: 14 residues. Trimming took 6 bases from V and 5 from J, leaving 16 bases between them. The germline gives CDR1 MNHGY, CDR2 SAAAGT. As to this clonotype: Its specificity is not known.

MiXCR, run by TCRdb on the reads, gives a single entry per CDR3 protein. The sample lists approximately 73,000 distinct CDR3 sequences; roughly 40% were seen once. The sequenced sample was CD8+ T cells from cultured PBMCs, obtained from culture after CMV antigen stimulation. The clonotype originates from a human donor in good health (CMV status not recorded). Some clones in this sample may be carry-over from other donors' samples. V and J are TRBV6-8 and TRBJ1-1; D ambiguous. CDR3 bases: TGTGCCAGCAGCCCCACGGGTATCGGAACTGAAGCTTTCTTT. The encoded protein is CASSPTGIGTEAFF.